One T cell receptor (beta chain) is described in this entry. Its cognate antigen is unknown. Primers included in the PCR were 60 Vbeta and 13 Jbeta primers. Here immunoSEQ multiplex PCR was the method, and the copy in TCRdb shows in-frame clones only, minus some. The top ten clones hold around 3.2% of a sample with around 93,000 clones, roughly four fifths of them seen once. This specimen belongs to a study of cytomegalovirus exposure and HLA in healthy donors. Study-wide findings and caveats: A later analysis revealed that TCR association rates differed between HLA loci, peaking at DRB1 and bottoming out at HLA-C. There were several of the most significant clusters that appeared linked to common viral pathogens in a later analysis. The study put under 200 TCR beta chains on its list as cytomegalovirus-associated. CMV serostatus was the sole immune exposure information available.

CDR1 and CDR2 from the germline V gene are DFQATT and SNEGSKA (reference sequence). The CDR3 is made up of 11 amino acids. V lost 6 bases, J lost 10 bases, and 13 bases lay in between. The V and J genes are TRBV20-1 and TRBJ2-1, with no clear D. The TCR comes from a man aged 25-45 years in good health and CMV-seropositive. Input material: PBMCs. The CDR3: CSASPLKEQFF. Here the CDR3 DNA reads TGCAGTGCATCCCCTTTAAAAGAGCAGTTCTTC.